Shown below are 21 T cell receptor beta chains from a single sample sequenced in a study of cytomegalovirus exposure and HLA in healthy donors (dated by TCRdb to between 2016 and 2019). Library construction relied on the immunoSEQ multiplex PCR assay. The multiplex PCR relied on a mix of 60 forward primers for TCR Vbeta segments and 13 reverse primers for TCR Jbeta segments. Held by TCRdb, this immuneACCESS table contains in-frame sequences only and omits some clones. Under half of the omission traces to an unresolved V gene where checked; the cause of the rest is unknown. The sample table lists 170,000 or so clones, about three quarters of them with a count of one. The ten largest clonotypes hold about 1.4% of the sample. Material: PBMCs. These receptors were collected from a woman aged 25 to 39 in good health and CMV-seropositive.

This clone has a handful of counts. Other DNA sequences of this sample code for an identical CDR3. The rearrangement joins TRBV18 to TRBJ2-7; possibly TRBD2 for D (6 bases). CDR3 length equals 14 residues. The V and J ends lost 3 bases and 1 base respectively, with 10 bases between them. Germline CDR1 is KGHSH and CDR2 is LQKENI. This CDR3 reads CASSPPGLSYEQYF. For the CDR3, the DNA is TGTGCCAGCTCACCCCCGGGACTGTCCTACGAGCAGTACTTC.

In this sample, this clone turned up once. The CDR3 DNA is TGTGCCAGCACCCCCCCCGGGTTAGGCCAGCCCCAGCATTTT. Encoded protein: CASTPPGLGQPQHF. The chain carries TRBV28 and TRBJ1-5; D is undetermined. CDR1 is MDHEN and CDR2 is SYDVKM in the germline V gene. Trimming took 7 bases from V and 7 from J, leaving 17 bases between them. The CDR3 has 14 amino acids.

The chain uses TRBV19 and TRBJ2-2; tentative D call: TRBD2 (6 bases). Trimming took 6 bases from V and 0 from J, leaving 11 bases between them. Germline V gene lookup returns CDR1 LNHDA and CDR2 SQIVND (reference sequence). This CDR3 contains 15 residues. CDR3 in DNA: TGTGCCAGTAGGGGGACTTACGCGAACACCGGGGAGCTGTTTTTT. Its translation is CASRGTYANTGELFF.

Worth noting for this clone: The junction and the germline gene differ at one end; a read error may be behind it. This rearrangement joins TRBV6-5 to TRBJ1-1; D is possibly TRBD1 (5 bases). The germline V gene encodes CDR1 MNHEY and CDR2 SVGAGI. The CDR3 sequence is 12 residues long. The CDR3 is CASSYLGAAELF. DNA of the CDR3: TGTGCCAGCAGTTACCTAGGGGCGGCAGAACTCTTT.

This clone occurred a few times. The chain links TRBV4-3 to TRBJ1-1; D gene uncertain. Germline CDR1 reads LGHNA; CDR2 reads YSLEER. CDR3 length: 18 residues. The V end was cut by 0 bases, the J end by 0 bases, with 17 bases between. The CDR3 region is CASSQDQEGSLMNTEAFF. Here the CDR3 DNA reads TGCGCCAGCAGCCAAGATCAGGAGGGATCATTGATGAACACTGAAGCTTTCTTT.

This clone showed up just once. The rearrangement joins TRBV19 to TRBJ2-7, with a weak D call TRBD2 (6 bases). Germline V lookup: CDR1 LNHDA, CDR2 SQIVND (reference sequence). CDR3 size: 14 residues. The V end was cut by 5 bases, the J end by 1 base, with 12 bases between. CDR3 amino acids: CASSPRERSYEQYF. In DNA form, the CDR3 reads TGTGCCAGTAGTCCGCGGGAAAGATCCTACGAGCAGTACTTC. Full variable domain (outside the CDR3, taken from reference TRBV19 and TRBJ2-7): DGGITQSPKYLFRKEGQNVTLSCEQNLNHDAMYWYRQDPGQGLRLIYYSQIVNDFQKGDIAEGYSVSREKKESFPLTVTSAQKNPTAFYLCASSPRERSYEQYFGPGTRLTVT.

This sequence joins TRBV4-1 and TRBJ2-7; 7 bases are shared with TRBD2. CDR3 length equals 15 residues. Looked up from germline, CDR1 is MGHRA and CDR2 is YSYEKL. Trimming took 0 bases from V and 3 from J; bases not matched to a gene: 5. DNA for the CDR3: TGCGCCAGCAGCCAAGAAGGAGCGGGAAGCTACGAGCAGTACTTC. It translates to CASSQEGAGSYEQYF.

V is TRBV10-3 and J is TRBJ2-5; 10 bases are a match to TRBD2. The CDR3 consists of 17 residues. Trimming removed 1 base from V and 2 bases from J; junction bases left unmatched: 7. The germline gives CDR1 ENHRY, CDR2 SYGVKD. The DNA of the CDR3 is TGTGCCATCAGTGAGTTCGGGGGACTAGCGCAACAAGAGACCCAGTACTTC. It encodes CAISEFGGLAQQETQYF.

CDR3 in amino acids: CASGTGWSTGELFF. CDR3 bases: TGTGCCAGCGGGACAGGTTGGAGCACCGGGGAGCTGTTTTTT. The chain uses TRBV7-9 and TRBJ2-2; 8 nucleotides align to TRBD1. CDR3 length equals 14 residues. CDR1 is SEHNR, CDR2 FQNEAQ, per germline (reference sequence). With V trimmed by 8 bases and J by 4 bases, 6 bases remained unmatched.

The chain couples TRBV10-3 to TRBJ1-2; D gene unclear. Germline V CDR1 and CDR2: ENHRY, SYGVKD. The CDR3 consists of 16 residues. V lost 2 bases to trimming and J lost 0 bases, with 13 bases between them. CDR3 sequence reads: CAISEPGIPTNYGYTF. CDR3 nucleotide sequence: TGTGCCATCAGTGAGCCGGGGATACCTACTAACTATGGCTACACCTTC.

This clone was seen more than once but under ten times. V and J are TRBV29-1 and TRBJ2-3; perhaps TRBD2 as D (5 bases). V was pared by 4 bases and J by 2 bases, with 13 bases between. CDR3 length equals 14 residues. Germline CDR1 and CDR2: SQVTM and ANQGSEA. The CDR3 spells CSVGASRSTDTQYF. The CDR3, as DNA: TGCAGCGTTGGTGCTAGCAGATCCACAGATACGCAGTATTTT.

The chain carries TRBV28 and TRBJ2-2; D perhaps matches TRBD2 (6 bases). Trimming shortened V by 6 bases and J by 6 bases, and 26 bases separated the two germline ends. The CDR3 runs 18 residues. The germline V gene encodes CDR1 MDHEN and CDR2 SYDVKM. The CDR3 spells CASSTGSGSLREAGELFF. The CDR3 DNA reads TGTGCCAGCAGCACCGGGTCCGGTTCCTTGAGGGAGGCCGGGGAGCTGTTTTTT.

This chain joins TRBV5-5 and TRBJ2-3; D gene uncertain. Between the trimmed V and J ends, which lost 4 bases and 4 bases, there was a span of 7 bases. The germline CDR1 and CDR2 sequences are SGHKS and YYEKEE (reference sequence). The CDR3 is made up of 12 amino acids. CDR3 sequence: CASSTLADTQYF. CDR3 nucleotide sequence: TGTGCCAGCAGCACCCTAGCAGATACGCAGTATTTT.

The chain combines TRBV7-3 with TRBJ2-2, with D tentatively TRBD1 (6 bases). The CDR3 loop spans 16 amino acids. Germline CDR1 is SGHTA and CDR2 is FQGTGA. V was trimmed by 2 bases and J by 3 bases, leaving 13 bases between them. The CDR3, as DNA: TGTGCCAGCAGCTTAGGGCACAGGGCGGACACCGGGGAGCTGTTTTTT. This sequence encodes CASSLGHRADTGELFF.

On this clone: The junction departs from germline at one end; a sequencing error may be responsible. V gene TRBV30 combines with J gene TRBJ2-7; possible D gene TRBD2, 6 bases. The CDR3 loop spans 11 amino acids. Germline CDR1 is GTSNPN and CDR2 is SVGIG (reference sequence). The CDR3: CAWSVRGEAHF. The CDR3 DNA sequence: TGTGCCTGGAGTGTACGAGGGGAGGCCCACTTC.

The chain employs TRBV9 and TRBJ2-3; 7 bases are a match to TRBD2. Germline V lookup: CDR1 SGDLS, CDR2 YYNGEE. After removal of 0 bases from V and 6 bases from J, the junction contained 1 base not matched to a gene. This CDR3 region has 13 residues. The CDR3 reads CASSVAGGDTQYF. CDR3 nucleotide sequence: TGTGCCAGCAGCGTAGCGGGAGGCGATACGCAGTATTTT.

This chain links TRBV27 with TRBJ2-5, with a weak D call TRBD2 (5 bases). The CDR3 length is 13 residues. The germline V gene has CDR1 MNHEY and CDR2 SMNVEV (reference sequence). V was trimmed by 3 bases and J by 3 bases, leaving 8 bases between them. As DNA, the CDR3 is TGTGCCAGCAGTTTCGGAGCGGAAGAGACCCAGTACTTC. Translating it yields CASSFGAEETQYF.

This clone was seen a few times. The chain is built from TRBV28 and TRBJ2-7; 9 bases line up with TRBD2. Germline CDR1 and CDR2: MDHEN and SYDVKM. The junction had 8 bases not matched to a gene; V was cut back by 7 bases and J by 4 bases. The CDR3 runs to 14 residues. CDR3 residues: CASTGPGLAYEQYF. CDR3 DNA: TGTGCCAGCACAGGGCCGGGACTAGCATACGAGCAGTACTTC.

Here the CDR3 reads CASTPSRPSGSFGETQYF. The CDR3 DNA reads as TGCGCCAGCACCCCATCACGGCCTAGCGGGAGTTTTGGAGAGACCCAGTACTTC. V is TRBV5-1 and J is TRBJ2-5; 10 bases match TRBD2. Trimming removed 6 bases from V and 4 bases from J; junction bases left unmatched: 18. The CDR3 is 18 residues long. Germline V gives CDR1 SGHRS, CDR2 YFSETQ.

V usage is TRBV19 and J usage is TRBJ2-3; 9 bases agree with TRBD2. The CDR3 is 16 amino acids. V gave up 10 bases and J gave up 0 bases; unmatched junction bases: 11. Germline V gene lookup returns CDR1 LNHDA and CDR2 SQIVND (reference sequence). CDR3 DNA sequence: TGTGCCACCCATCATCCAAGCGGGAGGAGCACAGATACGCAGTATTTT. This translates into CATHHPSGRSTDTQYF.

This sequence joins TRBV4-3 and TRBJ1-3; TRBD1 is a possible D gene (6 bases). V was pared by 0 bases and J by 4 bases, with 16 bases between. This CDR3 contains 17 residues. The V gene's germline CDR1 is LGHNA and CDR2 YSLEER. The DNA for the CDR3 is TGCGCCAGCAGCCAAGATTTAGCTGGACAGAGGGGAAACACCATATATTTT. This gives the protein CASSQDLAGQRGNTIYF.